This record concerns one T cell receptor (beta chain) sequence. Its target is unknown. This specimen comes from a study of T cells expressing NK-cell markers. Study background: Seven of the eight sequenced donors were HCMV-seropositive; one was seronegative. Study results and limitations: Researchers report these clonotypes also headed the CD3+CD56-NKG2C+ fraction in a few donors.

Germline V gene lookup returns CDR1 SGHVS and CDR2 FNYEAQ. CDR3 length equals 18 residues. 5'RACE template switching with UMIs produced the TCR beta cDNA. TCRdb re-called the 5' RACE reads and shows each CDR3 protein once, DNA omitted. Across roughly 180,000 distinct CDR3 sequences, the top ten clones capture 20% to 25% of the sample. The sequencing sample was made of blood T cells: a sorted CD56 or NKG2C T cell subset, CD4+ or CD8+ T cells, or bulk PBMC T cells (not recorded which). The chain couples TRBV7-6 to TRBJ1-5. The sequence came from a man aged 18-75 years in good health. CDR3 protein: CASSLYPTGMDSNQPQHF.